These 31 T cell receptor beta chains were sequenced from one sample in a study of T cells in Graves' hyperthyroidism and ophthalmopathy. TCR beta CDR3 region amplification was performed from RNA transcripts. First-round RT-PCR with HTBI primers amplified the TCR CDR3 region. In TCRdb, the multiplex PCR reads were re-called with MiXCR into one record per CDR3 protein. The sample holds approximately 430,000 distinct CDR3 sequences, about a sixth seen once. Specimen: blood. These receptors originate from a woman aged 18-29 years with Graves' hyperthyroidism.

This clonotype occurred many times. The rearrangement uses TRBV9 and TRBJ1-3; D ambiguous. The CDR3 length is 18 residues. Germline V gene data show CDR1 as SGDLS and CDR2 as YYNGEE. Trimming took off 0 bases at V and 0 bases at J, with 16 bases between the two ends. Written as DNA, the CDR3 is TGTGCCAGCAGCGTAGATCGAGAAGGACTCTCCTCTGGAAACACCATATATTTT. It specifies CASSVDREGLSSGNTIYF.

This clonotype was seen ten or more times. This chain joins TRBV5-1 and TRBJ1-4, with a possible D match to TRBD1 (5 bases). Germline loops: CDR1 SGHRS, CDR2 YFSETQ. CDR3 size: 14 residues. The V end lost 1 base, the J end lost 6 bases, and 10 bases lay between the germline ends. DNA of the CDR3: TGCGCCAGCAGCTTGAAGGGGTTGGATGAAAAACTGTTTTTT. Amino acids: CASSLKGLDEKLFF.

Concerning this clonotype: The junction departs from the called germline gene at one end, perhaps through a read error. The chain couples TRBV20-1 to TRBJ1-1; D perhaps matches TRBD1 (6 bases). The CDR3 is 14 amino acids. Germline V gene lookup returns CDR1 DFQATT and CDR2 SNEGSKA (reference sequence). CDR3 sequence (DNA): TGCAGTGCTAGAGGGGAGGTGGGGGGCACTGGAGCTTTCTTT. Translation: CSARGEVGGTGAFF.

For this clonotype: A much more abundant neighbour one base away suggests this may be a read error. The chain links TRBV27 to TRBJ2-5, with D perhaps given as TRBD1 or TRBD2 (5 bases each). Germline CDR1 MNHEY, CDR2 SMNVEV (reference sequence). The CDR3 is 15 amino acids. The DNA for the CDR3 is TGTGCCAGCAGTTCAAAACCGGGACGTCAAGAGAGCCAGTACTTC. Protein product: CASSSKPGRQESQYF.

This sequence joins TRBV29-1 and TRBJ1-2, with D perhaps matching TRBD1 (6 bases). The CDR3 consists of 12 residues. V lost 3 bases and J 6 bases, leaving 11 bases between the germline ends. CDR1 and CDR2 from the germline V gene are SQVTM and ANQGSEA. CDR3 bases: TGCAGCGTTGATCCCAGGGGAGATGGCTACACCTTC. This translates into CSVDPRGDGYTF.

This clonotype was seen many times. This rearrangement joins TRBV5-1 to TRBJ2-7; 15 nucleotides line up with TRBD2. The germline gives CDR1 SGHRS, CDR2 YFSETQ. The CDR3 has 15 residues. Trimming took 4 bases from V and 5 from J; bases not matched to a gene: 4. The CDR3 bases are TGCGCCAGCAGCGGCGGGACTAGCGGGGGGAACGAGCAGTACTTC. Protein: CASSGGTSGGNEQYF. Combining the CDR3 with reference TRBV5-1 and TRBJ2-7 gives the whole variable domain KAGVTQTPRYLIKTRGQQVTLSCSPISGHRSVSWYQQTPGQGLQFLFEYFSETQRNKGNFPGRFSGRQFSNSRSEMNVSTLELGDSALYLCASSGGTSGGNEQYFGPGTRLTVT.

This clonotype has a count of ten or more. This chain links TRBV3-1 with TRBJ1-6; D gene unclear. Germline V gene data show CDR1 as LGHDT and CDR2 as YNNKEL (reference sequence). This CDR3 is built from 12 residues. The germline V and J ends were trimmed by 2 bases and 12 bases, with 8 bases remaining between them. This CDR3 reads CASSQSPGPLHF. The CDR3 DNA reads as TGTGCCAGCAGCCAATCACCGGGACCCCTCCACTTT.

The gene calls are TRBV12-3 or TRBV12-4 and TRBJ1-5; D may be TRBD1 (5 bases). The V gene lost 1 base and the J gene lost 0 bases, with 10 bases spanning the gap. There are 16 residues in the CDR3. CDR3 sequence (DNA): TGTGCCAGCAGTTTAGAGGTGGGGCATAGCAATCAGCCCCAGCATTTT. This translates into CASSLEVGHSNQPQHF.

This clonotype turned up a few times. The rearrangement uses TRBV27 and TRBJ2-2; 8 bases line up with TRBD2. V lost 11 bases, J lost 0 bases, and 5 bases stayed unmatched. The CDR3 consists of 14 residues. Germline V gene data show CDR1 as MNHEY and CDR2 as SMNVEV (reference sequence). The CDR3 spells CASAGGANTGELFF. CDR3 DNA sequence: TGTGCCTCCGCCGGGGGGGCGAACACCGGGGAGCTGTTTTTT.

The V call is TRBV12-3 or TRBV12-4, the J call TRBJ1-1; D is undetermined. This CDR3 comprises 14 residues. Trimming left V 4 bases short and J 6 bases short, with 15 bases between. The CDR3 here is CASSSPSKGSEAFF. The CDR3 DNA reads TGTGCCAGCAGTTCTCCCTCTAAAGGGTCTGAAGCTTTCTTT.

This clonotype was detected only a few times. This chain links TRBV20-1 with TRBJ2-6; no clear D. Trimming pared 1 base from V and 1 base from J, leaving 2 bases between. The CDR3 contains 13 residues. The germline V gene encodes CDR1 DFQATT and CDR2 SNEGSKA (reference sequence). The CDR3, as DNA: TGCAGTGCTAGAGGATCTGGGGCCAACGTCCTGACTTTC. Encoded protein: CSARGSGANVLTF.

This clonotype was observed many times. This chain links TRBV6-1 with TRBJ1-5; D ambiguous. Germline values: CDR1 MNHNS, CDR2 SASEGT. Trimming left V 6 bases short and J 2 bases short, with 14 bases between. The CDR3 totals 15 residues. For the CDR3, the DNA is TGTGCCAGCAGCAAAGCGGACCGACGCAATCAGCCCCAGCATTTT. Its translation: CASSKADRRNQPQHF.

The sample holds many counts of this clonotype. V and J are TRBV6-1 and TRBJ2-5, with 7 bases identical to TRBD1. J gave up 5 bases and V 7 bases, and 10 bases lay outside the gene matches. In germline, CDR1 is MNHNS, CDR2 SASEGT. The CDR3 consists of 14 residues. The CDR3 here is CASTMTGTAETQYF. For the CDR3, the DNA is TGTGCCAGCACTATGACCGGGACAGCCGAGACCCAGTACTTC.

This clonotype was seen many times. The rearrangement joins TRBV20-1 to TRBJ2-7, with TRBD1 identical over 7 bases. Unmatched junction bases numbered 7, after V lost 5 bases and J lost 0 bases. Germline CDR1 reads DFQATT; CDR2 reads SNEGSKA (reference sequence). The CDR3 covers 14 residues. The CDR3 coding sequence is TGCAGTGCTTCTAAAGGGGGCCCCTCCTACGAGCAGTACTTC. Its translation is CSASKGGPSYEQYF.

This clonotype was seen ten or more times. V gene TRBV7-9 combines with J gene TRBJ2-7; 10 bases match TRBD1. Germline assignment: CDR1 SEHNR and CDR2 FQNEAQ (reference sequence). The CDR3 covers 14 residues. The junction had 2 bases not matched to a gene; V was cut back by 5 bases and J by 1 base. In DNA form, the CDR3 reads TGTGCCAGCAGCACGGACAGGGGGTCCTACGAGCAGTACTTC. Its translation: CASSTDRGSYEQYF.

V gene TRBV5-1 combines with J gene TRBJ2-1; 7 bases agree with TRBD1. The germline gives CDR1 SGHRS, CDR2 YFSETQ. This CDR3 is 14 amino acids long. V dropped 4 bases and J dropped 4; count of bases not matched to a gene: 5. The DNA for the CDR3 is TGCGCCAGCAGCACGGGACAGACTTACAATGAGCAGTTCTTC. Its protein is CASSTGQTYNEQFF.

This clonotype has a count of ten or more. This chain links TRBV12-3 or TRBV12-4 with TRBJ2-5; D gene unclear. CDR3 length: 12 amino acids. V lost 3 bases to trimming and J lost 6 bases, with 8 bases between them. CDR3 region: CASSLGQKTQYF. CDR3 in DNA: TGTGCCAGCAGTTTGGGTCAGAAGACCCAGTACTTC.

This clonotype was recorded many times. The chain recombines TRBV3-1 with TRBJ1-2, with D tentatively TRBD1 (5 bases). The germline gives CDR1 LGHDT, CDR2 YNNKEL (reference sequence). V was trimmed by 2 bases and J by 4 bases, leaving 11 bases between them. The CDR3 has 14 residues. The CDR3 bases are TGTGCCAGCAGCCAACGGGGCACCGGCTATGGCTACACCTTC. It specifies CASSQRGTGYGYTF.

This clonotype was found a few times. The chain is built from TRBV20-1 and TRBJ1-1; the D is unclear. The germline V gene has CDR1 DFQATT and CDR2 SNEGSKA (reference sequence). The CDR3 runs to 13 residues. Between the trimmed V and J ends, which lost 5 bases and 3 bases, there was a span of 13 bases. The DNA for the CDR3 is TGCAGTGCTCCCCGGGGTACTTACACTGAAGCTTTCTTT. It yields the protein CSAPRGTYTEAFF.

This clonotype turned up a few times. The genes are TRBV9 and TRBJ2-3, with TRBD2 identical over 7 bases. V was pared by 5 bases and J by 3 bases, with 12 bases of the junction left unmatched. The germline CDR1 and CDR2 sequences are SGDLS and YYNGEE. The CDR3 is made up of 16 amino acids. CDR3 sequence: CASSPMLAETTDTQYF. In nucleotides, the CDR3 is TGTGCCAGCAGTCCCATGCTAGCGGAGACTACAGATACGCAGTATTTT.

This clonotype has at least ten counts. The chain links TRBV10-3 to TRBJ1-6; unclear D gene. This CDR3 comprises 16 residues. V was trimmed by 0 bases and J by 9 bases, leaving 15 bases between them. The germline V gene has CDR1 ENHRY and CDR2 SYGVKD. In DNA form, the CDR3 reads TGTGCCATCAGTGAGTCAAGCCCCCATTACCGTTCACCCCTCCACTTT. Amino acid sequence: CAISESSPHYRSPLHF.

This clonotype has at least ten counts. J is TRBJ2-1 and V is TRBV9; no reliable D call. Germline CDR1 and CDR2: SGDLS and YYNGEE. V lost 0 bases and J lost 4, with 11 bases in between. The CDR3 length is 15 residues. CDR3 amino acids: CASSVEDSSYNEQFF. The CDR3 DNA sequence: TGTGCCAGCAGCGTAGAGGATTCCAGTTACAATGAGCAGTTCTTC.

This clonotype appeared many times. V is TRBV3-1 and J is TRBJ2-3, with 7 bases that match TRBD1. V was pared by 4 bases and J by 5 bases, with 3 bases of the junction left unmatched. In germline, CDR1 is LGHDT, CDR2 YNNKEL (reference sequence). The CDR3 consists of 13 residues. CDR3 amino acids: CASSRQGIDTQYF. For the CDR3, the DNA is TGTGCCAGCAGCCGACAGGGAATAGATACGCAGTATTTT.

There are many counts of this clonotype. The J gene is TRBJ1-2, the V gene TRBV9; 10 positions match TRBD1. With V trimmed by 0 bases and J by 9 bases, 17 bases remained unmatched. CDR3 size: 18 residues. Germline V gives CDR1 SGDLS, CDR2 YYNGEE. The CDR3 spells CASSVAPGQGVVLGCYTF. In nucleotides, the CDR3 is TGTGCCAGCAGCGTAGCTCCCGGACAGGGGGTAGTGTTGGGATGCTACACCTTC.

This clonotype was counted ten times or more. V and J are TRBV11-3 and TRBJ2-4; D may be TRBD1 or TRBD2 (5 bases each). Trimming removed 0 bases at V and 2 bases at J, with 11 bases between. The CDR3 is made up of 16 amino acids. Germline CDR1 is SGHNT and CDR2 is YENEEA. CDR3 bases: TGTGCCAGCAGCTTAGATCCGTGGGGGTCCAAAAACATTCAGTACTTC. Translation gives CASSLDPWGSKNIQYF.

Comment on this clonotype: A much larger clonotype is one base distant, so this may be a read error. The V gene is TRBV27, the J gene TRBJ2-7, with 13 bases matching TRBD2. The J call may be wrong; the DNA end is better matched by TRBJ2-1. There are 15 residues in the CDR3. Per the germline V gene, CDR1 is MNHEY and CDR2 is SMNVEV (reference sequence). The CDR3 here is CASRRGLAGTYEQFF. The CDR3 nucleotides read TGTGCCAGCAGGAGGGGACTAGCGGGAACCTACGAGCAGTTCTTC.

This clonotype came up many times. The chain recombines TRBV11-2 with TRBJ2-3; no reliable D call. CDR1 and CDR2 from the germline V gene are SGHAT and FQNNGV. Deletions cut 3 bases from V and 2 bases from J, with 9 bases between. The CDR3 is 14 residues long. The CDR3 nucleotides read TGTGCCAGCAGCTTTTTATCGCTCACAGATACGCAGTATTTT. Translating gives CASSFLSLTDTQYF.

This clonotype was detected ten times or more. The chain recombines TRBV19 with TRBJ2-1, with D perhaps TRBD1 or TRBD2 (7 bases each). Germline V gene sequence: CDR1 LNHDA, CDR2 SQIVND (reference sequence). The CDR3 runs to 14 residues. V shed 4 bases and J shed 7 bases, with 14 bases lying between them. CDR3 sequence: CASSTGGGGNEQFF. CDR3 in DNA: TGTGCCAGTAGTACAGGGGGGGGTGGAAATGAGCAGTTCTTC.

The chain combines TRBV25-1 with TRBJ1-2; no definite D call. The germline V and J ends were trimmed by 7 bases and 2 bases, with 8 bases remaining between them. Germline CDR1 reads MGHDK; CDR2 reads SYGVNS. CDR3 length: 12 amino acids. The CDR3 region has the DNA TGTGCCAGCACACACCCGAACTATGGCTACACCTTC. Translating gives CASTHPNYGYTF.

This clonotype came up many times. This rearrangement joins TRBV3-1 to TRBJ1-2, with D perhaps TRBD1 (5 bases). Trimming took off 0 bases at V and 5 bases at J, with 13 bases between the two ends. The CDR3 is made up of 15 amino acids. Germline V gene sequence: CDR1 LGHDT, CDR2 YNNKEL (reference sequence). In DNA form, the CDR3 reads TGTGCCAGCAGCCAAGACGGGACGGCTGAATATGGCTACACCTTC. Amino acid sequence: CASSQDGTAEYGYTF.

This clonotype was detected many times. The J gene is TRBJ1-5, the V gene TRBV24-1, with 7 positions matching TRBD1. Germline CDR1 is KGHDR and CDR2 is SFDVKD. Trimming took 3 bases from V and 4 from J; bases not matched to a gene: 2. The CDR3 runs 14 residues. This CDR3 is CATSDNRGNQPQHF. The CDR3 bases are TGTGCCACCAGTGATAACAGGGGAAATCAGCCCCAGCATTTT.